A selection of T cell receptor beta chains follows, all from one sample in a study of control samples from healthy donors and cancer patients. Generated by immunoSEQ multiplex PCR, the TCRdb table keeps only in-frame clones and is missing some. The sample includes around 51,000 clones, approximately 80% of them seen just once. Source material: blood. The receptors stem from a man in his 70s in good health. Each CDR3 is given with its conserved first and last residue. D genes are given only for firm matches. Only some rows state a clone size, as once, few, many or a class for expanded clones.

CASSLRGGVTDEQFF,TGTGCCAGCAGCTTGCGCGGGGGGGTTACAGATGAGCAGTTCTTC,NA,TRBJ2-1,TRBV5-5,TRBD2
CASSSPVQGYNSPLHF,TGTGCCAGCAGTTCTCCCGTCCAGGGCTATAATTCACCCCTCCACTTT,NA,TRBJ1-6,TRBV28,NA
CASSAQGADYGYTF,TGTGCCAGCAGCGCACAGGGGGCAGACTATGGCTACACCTTC,NA,TRBJ1-2,TRBV2,TRBD1
CASSGWANTEAFF,TGCGCCAGCTCAGGGTGGGCGAACACTGAAGCTTTCTTT,NA,TRBJ1-1,TRBV5-1,NA
CASSDSKGSGANVLTF,TGTGCCAGCAGTGACTCGAAAGGGTCTGGGGCCAACGTCCTGACTTTC,NA,TRBJ2-6,TRBV6-4,NA
CASSPVRGEVNTGELFF,TGTGCCAGCTCACCGGTGAGGGGAGAAGTGAACACCGGGGAGCTGTTTTTT,NA,TRBJ2-2,TRBV18,NA
CASSLAPYQPQHF,TGTGCCAGCAGTCTTGCCCCTTATCAGCCCCAGCATTTT,NA,TRBJ1-5,TRBV12-3/TRBV12-4,NA
CASSEGYGQGGSYEQYF,TGTGCCAGCAGTGAAGGCTATGGACAGGGGGGCTCCTACGAGCAGTACTTC,NA,TRBJ2-7,TRBV6-1,TRBD1
CASSGRKRDTEAFF,TGTGCCAGTAGTGGACGCAAAAGGGACACTGAAGCTTTCTTT,NA,TRBJ1-1,TRBV19,NA
CASSLGLTTDGYTF,TGTGCCAGCAGTTTGGGCCTCACGACAGATGGCTACACCTTC,NA,TRBJ1-2,TRBV28,NA
CASSPTTGEGGYTF,TGTGCCAGCAGCCCCACGACAGGGGAAGGTGGCTACACCTTC,NA,TRBJ1-2,TRBV4-2,TRBD1
CASTYRPESNNYGYTF,TGTGCCAGCACCTACCGCCCGGAGTCTAATAACTATGGCTACACCTTC,NA,TRBJ1-2,TRBV28,NA
CASSLGTGASGNTIYF,TGTGCCAGCAGCTTGGGGACAGGGGCCTCTGGAAACACCATATATTTT,NA,TRBJ1-3,TRBV5-4,TRBD1
CASTPVGGRKFF,TGTGCCAGTACCCCGGTCGGGGGGCGCAAGTTCTTC,NA,TRBJ2-1,TRBV19,NA
CASSLFLDSDRDGQYF,TGTGCCAGCAGCCTATTCTTGGATTCCGACCGGGACGGTCAGTACTTC,NA,TRBJ2-4,TRBV5-4,NA
CASSYSISDQPQHF,TGTGCCAGCAGTTACTCGATAAGTGATCAGCCCCAGCATTTT,few,TRBJ1-5,TRBV6-5,NA
CSVSSGRADNTGELFF,TGCAGCGTGAGTAGCGGGAGGGCCGATAACACCGGGGAGCTGTTTTTT,NA,TRBJ2-2,TRBV29-1,TRBD2
CASSLRLVGYNEQFF,TGCGCCAGCAGCTTGCGACTAGTAGGGTACAATGAGCAGTTCTTC,NA,TRBJ2-1,TRBV5-1,NA
CASSLGTSGTYEQYF,TGTGCCAGCAGCTTGGGTACTAGCGGAACCTACGAGCAGTACTTC,NA,TRBJ2-7,TRBV7-3,TRBD2
CASSRGSGSAYEQYF,TGTGCCAGTAGCCGGGGTAGCGGTTCAGCCTACGAGCAGTACTTC,NA,TRBJ2-7,TRBV19,NA
CASRVASSTGELFF,TGTGCCAGCAGGGTTGCTAGTTCCACCGGGGAGCTGTTTTTT,NA,TRBJ2-2,TRBV6-6,NA
CASRVRSTGGLNTEAFF,TGTGCCAGCAGGGTTCGAAGTACAGGGGGCTTGAACACTGAAGCTTTCTTT,NA,TRBJ1-1,TRBV2,TRBD1
CASSLVYRTSGAYEQYF,TGTGCCAGCAGCTTAGTTTACAGGACTAGCGGCGCCTACGAGCAGTACTTC,NA,TRBJ2-7,TRBV7-8,TRBD2
CASSKRRGPEETQYF,TGTGCCAGCAGCAAACGGCGAGGACCAGAGGAGACCCAGTACTTC,once,TRBJ2-5,TRBV7-2,NA
CASSLEAEQGTGELFF,TGTGCCAGCAGCCTCGAGGCCGAGCAAGGCACCGGGGAGCTGTTTTTT,NA,TRBJ2-2,TRBV4-2,NA
CATKPGQGRNQPQHF,TGTGCCACTAAACCGGGACAGGGAAGGAATCAGCCCCAGCATTTT,NA,TRBJ1-5,TRBV27,TRBD1
CASSSHRRRGYNEQFF,TGTGCCAGCAGCTCACACCGACGCCGGGGTTACAATGAGCAGTTCTTC,NA,TRBJ2-1,TRBV11-2,NA
CASSIQGVSTDTQYF,TGTGCCAGCAGTATACAGGGAGTTTCCACAGATACGCAGTATTTT,once,TRBJ2-3,TRBV28,NA
CASSQDRGAPTDTQYF,TGTGCCAGCAGCCAAGATAGGGGGGCCCCCACGGATACGCAGTATTTT,NA,TRBJ2-3,TRBV3-1/TRBV3-2,NA
CASRGGGLPIGDEQFF,TGTGCCAGCAGGGGGGGAGGACTCCCTATCGGCGATGAGCAGTTCTTC,NA,TRBJ2-1,TRBV27,NA
CASSLAGKEGYEQFF,TGTGCCAGCAGCCTAGCGGGCAAAGAGGGATATGAGCAGTTCTTC,NA,TRBJ2-1,TRBV6-5,TRBD2
CATNFQALEPQHF,TGTGCCACCAATTTTCAGGCTTTGGAGCCCCAGCATTTT,few,TRBJ1-5,TRBV6-5,NA
CASSLVLGYTF,TGTGCCAGCAGCTTAGTCCTGGGCTACACCTTC,NA,TRBJ1-2,TRBV7-2,NA
CASSEWGPVDRGNTIYF,TGTGCCAGCAGTGAATGGGGACCGGTCGATAGGGGAAACACCATATATTTT,NA,TRBJ1-3,TRBV6-1,NA
CASLLVSGAYNEQFF,TGTGCCAGCTTACTGGTTAGCGGCGCCTACAATGAGCAGTTCTTC,NA,TRBJ2-1,TRBV2,NA
CASRYRWLPRYSNQPQHF,TGTGCCAGCAGGTATAGATGGCTGCCTCGCTATAGCAATCAGCCCCAGCATTTT,NA,TRBJ1-5,TRBV28,NA
CASSGGGERERQFF,TGTGCCAGCAGCGGCGGGGGCGAGCGGGAAAGACAGTTCTTC,NA,TRBJ2-1,TRBV5-4,NA
CASSVQGAETQYF,TGTGCCAGCAGTGTACAGGGGGCGGAGACCCAGTACTTC,NA,TRBJ2-5,TRBV2,TRBD1
CASSLRPQETQYF,TGCGCCAGCAGCTTGAGACCACAAGAGACCCAGTACTTC,NA,TRBJ2-5,TRBV5-1,NA